This T cell receptor beta chain was sequenced for a study of blood T cell repertoires in COVID-19. This CDR3 is built from 18 residues. The V gene lost 1 base and the J gene lost 0 bases, with 20 bases spanning the gap. Germline V gene sequence: CDR1 SGHNT, CDR2 YYREEE (reference sequence). Assay used: immunoSEQ multiplex PCR; TCRdb lists only in-frame clones, some missing. The sample contains about 98,000 clones, around nine tenths of which appear only once. V usage is TRBV5-4 and J usage is TRBJ2-7, with D possibly matching TRBD1 (6 bases). The receptor was isolated from a man aged 50-60 years with acute or convalescent COVID-19. Source material: peripheral blood. The CDR3 here is CASSLPTGTSQSSYEQYF. CDR3 nucleotide sequence: TGTGCCAGCAGCTTGCCGACCGGGACATCGCAAAGCTCCTACGAGCAGTACTTC.